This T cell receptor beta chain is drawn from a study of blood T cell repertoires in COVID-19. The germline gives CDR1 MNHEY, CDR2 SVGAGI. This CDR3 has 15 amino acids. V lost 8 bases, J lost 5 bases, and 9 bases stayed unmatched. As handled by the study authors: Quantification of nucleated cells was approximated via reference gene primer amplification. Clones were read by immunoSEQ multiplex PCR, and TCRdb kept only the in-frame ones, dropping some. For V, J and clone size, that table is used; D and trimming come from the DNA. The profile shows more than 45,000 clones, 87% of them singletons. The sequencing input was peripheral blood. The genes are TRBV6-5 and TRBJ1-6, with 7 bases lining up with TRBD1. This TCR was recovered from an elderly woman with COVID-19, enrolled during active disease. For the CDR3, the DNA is TGTGCCAGCGGGATGAGGCAGGGGGATAATTCACCCCTCCACTTT. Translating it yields CASGMRQGDNSPLHF.